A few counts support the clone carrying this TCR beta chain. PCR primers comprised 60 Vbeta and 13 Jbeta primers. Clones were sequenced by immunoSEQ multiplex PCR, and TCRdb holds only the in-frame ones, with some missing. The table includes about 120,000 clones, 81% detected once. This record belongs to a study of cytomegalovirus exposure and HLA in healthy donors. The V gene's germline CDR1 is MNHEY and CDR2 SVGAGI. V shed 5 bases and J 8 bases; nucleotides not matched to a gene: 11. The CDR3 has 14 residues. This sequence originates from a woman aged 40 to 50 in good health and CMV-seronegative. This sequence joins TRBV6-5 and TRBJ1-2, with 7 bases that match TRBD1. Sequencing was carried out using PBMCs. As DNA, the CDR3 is TGTGCCAGCAGTAGAACAGGGGCCCGACCCGGCTACACCTTC. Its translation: CASSRTGARPGYTF.